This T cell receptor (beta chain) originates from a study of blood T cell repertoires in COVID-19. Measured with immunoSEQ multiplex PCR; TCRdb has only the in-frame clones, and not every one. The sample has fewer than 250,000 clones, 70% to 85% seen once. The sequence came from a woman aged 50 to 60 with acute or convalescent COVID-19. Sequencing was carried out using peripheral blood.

This CDR3 reads CASSLDRANEQYF. The CDR3 nucleotides read TGTGCCAGCAGTTTAGACAGGGCCAACGAGCAGTACTTC. This chain joins TRBV27 and TRBJ2-7; 7 nucleotides match TRBD1. Germline loops: CDR1 MNHEY, CDR2 SMNVEV (reference sequence). J was trimmed by 5 bases and V by 2 bases; bases with no gene match: 3. The CDR3 extends over 13 amino acids.